The TCR beta chain described here comes from a study of CD8+CD57+ T cells in acquired aplastic anemia. CDR1 is SGDLS, CDR2 YYNGEE, per germline. Trimming pared 3 bases from V and 7 bases from J, leaving 23 bases between. The CDR3 has 18 residues. Using genomic DNA as the template, TCR beta VDJ and CDR3 profiling was carried out. TCRdb re-analysed the reads in MiXCR, keeping a single row per CDR3 protein. This sample has tens of thousands of distinct CDR3 sequences, with under 55% found just once. Sequencing was carried out using sorted CD4+, CD8+, or CD8+CD57+ T cells (not recorded which) from PBMCs. The rearrangement links TRBV9 to TRBJ1-6; the D is unclear. This TCR came from a human donor in good health, serving as a control. The CDR3 sequence: CASSAASSIRRANSPLHF. The CDR3 nucleotides read TGTGCCAGCAGCGCTGCCAGTAGTATTAGGAGGGCGAATTCACCCCTCCACTTT.